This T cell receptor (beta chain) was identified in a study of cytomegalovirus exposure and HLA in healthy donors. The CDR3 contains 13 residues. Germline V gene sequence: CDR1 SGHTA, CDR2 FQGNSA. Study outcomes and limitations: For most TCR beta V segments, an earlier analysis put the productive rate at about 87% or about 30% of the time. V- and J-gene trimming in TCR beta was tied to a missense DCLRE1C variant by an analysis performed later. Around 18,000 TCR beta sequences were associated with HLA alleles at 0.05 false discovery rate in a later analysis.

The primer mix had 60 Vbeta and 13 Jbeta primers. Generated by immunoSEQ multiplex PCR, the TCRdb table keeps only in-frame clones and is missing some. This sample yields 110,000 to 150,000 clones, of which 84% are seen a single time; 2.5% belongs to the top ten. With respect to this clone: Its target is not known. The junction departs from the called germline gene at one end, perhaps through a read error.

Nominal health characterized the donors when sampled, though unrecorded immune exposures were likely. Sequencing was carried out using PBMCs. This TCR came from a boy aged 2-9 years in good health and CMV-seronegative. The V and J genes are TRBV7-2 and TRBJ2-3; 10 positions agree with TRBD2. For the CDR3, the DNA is TGTGCCAGCAGCCTAGCGGGAGCAGATACGCAGTATTTT. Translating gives CASSLAGADTQYF.